These 5 T cell receptor beta chains were sequenced from one sample in a study of cytomegalovirus exposure and HLA in healthy donors. Primers: 60 Vbeta forward and 13 Jbeta reverse. TCRdb's table, derived via immunoSEQ multiplex PCR, lists solely in-frame clones and lacks some. Its table records about 140,000 clones. Sequencing was carried out using PBMCs. Receptor source: a woman between 18 and 29 years old in good health and CMV-seronegative.

V is TRBV11-3 and J is TRBJ1-2, with a possible D match to TRBD1 (6 bases). V was clipped by 1 base and J by 7 bases, with 16 bases between them. The CDR3 extends over 15 amino acids. The germline CDR1 and CDR2 sequences are SGHNT and YENEEA. CDR3 sequence: CASSLVPGAGGGYTF. DNA of the CDR3: TGTGCCAGCAGCTTAGTTCCAGGGGCCGGAGGTGGCTACACCTTC.

The chain is built from TRBV11-2 and TRBJ2-2, with D hard to call. V lost 2 bases and J lost 2, with 9 bases in between. The CDR3 spans 15 residues. The germline V gene has CDR1 SGHAT and CDR2 FQNNGV. The CDR3 bases are TGTGCCAGCAGCTTATTCAGGCACAACACCGGGGAGCTGTTTTTT. Translating it yields CASSLFRHNTGELFF.

J is TRBJ2-7 and V is TRBV10-3; 7 bases line up with TRBD1. CDR1 is ENHRY and CDR2 is SYGVKD in the germline V gene. This CDR3 has 15 amino acids. The V and J ends lost 6 bases and 2 bases, in that order; junction bases with no gene match: 10. The DNA for the CDR3 is TGTGCCATCAGAGAGGCCCGGGACAGAGCCTACGAGCAGTACGTC. As protein: CAIREARDRAYEQYV.

The chain employs TRBV14 and TRBJ2-5, with 7 bases matching TRBD2. After removal of 2 bases from V and 2 bases from J, the junction contained 8 bases not matched to a gene. CDR3 length: 16 amino acids. Germline V lookup: CDR1 SGHDN, CDR2 FVKESK. The CDR3 DNA reads TGTGCCAGCAGCCAACTCCATGGGCGGGGGCAAGAGACCCAGTACTTC. The encoded protein is CASSQLHGRGQETQYF.

The rearrangement links TRBV7-6 to TRBJ2-7, with 7 bases matching TRBD2. This CDR3 comprises 16 residues. CDR1 is SGHVS, CDR2 FNYEAQ, per germline. The J segment lost 2 bases and the V segment lost 1 base, leaving 8 bases of the junction unmatched. CDR3 in amino acids: CASSLEVSGTTYEQYF. CDR3 nucleotide sequence: TGTGCCAGCAGCTTAGAAGTGTCCGGGACTACCTACGAGCAGTACTTC.